The 27 T cell receptor beta chains below all came from one sample that was sequenced in a study of blood T cell repertoires in COVID-19. The repertoire was sequenced with immunoSEQ multiplex PCR; TCRdb's copy has only in-frame clones and lacks some. The sample includes 150,000 to 200,000 clones, around 83% of them seen just once. The sample taken for sequencing was peripheral blood. These receptors all come from a woman older than 75 in a cohort sampled during active or convalescent COVID-19.

The genes are TRBV10-2 and TRBJ2-3, with 9 bases matching TRBD1. Germline trimming cut 0 bases from V and 7 bases from J; bases unmatched to any gene: 5. The CDR3 has 15 residues. CDR1 and CDR2 from the germline V gene are WSHSY and SAAADI. CDR3 sequence reads: CASSESGQGFHTQYF. CDR3 bases: TGCGCCAGCAGTGAGTCCGGACAGGGGTTCCATACGCAGTATTTT.

The chain is built from TRBV5-4 and TRBJ1-1; possibly TRBD1 for D (5 bases). V was pared by 4 bases and J by 0 bases, with 13 bases between. The CDR3 spans 15 residues. CDR1 and CDR2 (germline): SGHNT, YYREEE (reference sequence). DNA for the CDR3: TGTGCCAGCAGCGGCGGGACTGCCATGAACACTGAAGCTTTCTTT. It encodes CASSGGTAMNTEAFF.

V is TRBV20-1 and J is TRBJ1-1; a weak D match, TRBD1 (5 bases). V lost 3 bases and J 10 bases, leaving 15 bases between the germline ends. Germline V gene sequence: CDR1 DFQATT, CDR2 SNEGSKA (reference sequence). CDR3 size: 12 residues. The CDR3 spells CSASRQGNRAFF. The CDR3 DNA follows: TGCAGTGCTAGTAGGCAGGGAAATCGAGCTTTCTTT.

The chain combines TRBV7-9 with TRBJ2-3; weak D call: TRBD2 (5 bases). Germline V lookup: CDR1 SEHNR, CDR2 FQNEAQ (reference sequence). This CDR3 spans 13 amino acids. V dropped 6 bases and J dropped 5 bases, with 12 bases sitting between them. CDR3 region: CASRSDGEDTQYF. DNA for the CDR3: TGTGCCAGCAGATCAGACGGGGAAGATACGCAGTATTTT.

This rearrangement joins TRBV6-5 to TRBJ1-2, with 12 bases fitting TRBD1. The CDR3 contains 15 residues. V trimming: 2 bases; J trimming: 8 bases; junction bases outside the gene matches: 6. The V gene's germline CDR1 is MNHEY and CDR2 SVGAGI. CDR3 sequence: CASSYRDRGHWGYTF. CDR3 DNA: TGTGCCAGCAGTTACCGGGACAGGGGGCATTGGGGCTACACCTTC.

This clone was observed a single time. V is TRBV7-9 and J is TRBJ1-1; 7 nucleotides align to TRBD1. Germline CDR1 reads SEHNR; CDR2 reads FQNEAQ (reference sequence). V dropped 5 bases and J dropped 1; count of bases not matched to a gene: 10. This CDR3 region has 16 residues. CDR3 amino acids: CASSPSGAGGNTEAFF. The CDR3 nucleotides read TGTGCCAGCAGCCCCTCAGGAGCAGGGGGGAACACTGAAGCTTTCTTT.

In DNA form, the CDR3 reads TGTGCCAGCAGCTTAATGCAGCGTGACAATGAGCAGTTCTTC. Encoded protein: CASSLMQRDNEQFF. The chain couples TRBV7-2 to TRBJ2-1; no firm D call. V lost 2 bases, J lost 5 bases, and 10 bases lay in between. The CDR3 spans 14 residues. Germline V gene sequence: CDR1 SGHTA, CDR2 FQGNSA.

This chain connects TRBV2 to TRBJ1-5; 7 nucleotides align to TRBD1. The CDR3 is 16 amino acids. V lost 3 bases to trimming and J lost 1 base; unmatched junction nucleotides: 6. Germline V gene sequence: CDR1 SNHLY, CDR2 FYNNEI. CDR3 sequence reads: CASSDLRGFSNQPQHF. CDR3 DNA sequence: TGTGCCAGCAGTGACCTCAGGGGGTTCAGCAATCAGCCCCAGCATTTT.

This clone was seen once. This rearrangement joins TRBV13 to TRBJ2-2; D gene ambiguous. Germline V CDR1 and CDR2: PRHDT, FYEKMQ (reference sequence). The V end was cut by 3 bases, the J end by 6 bases, with 11 bases between. This CDR3 is 14 amino acids long. CDR3 nucleotides: TGTGCCAGCAGCTTCTGGGCGTCGGCCGGGGAGCTGTTTTTT. Its protein product is CASSFWASAGELFF.

The V call is TRBV5-3, the J call TRBJ2-5; D is possibly TRBD1 (7 bases). TRBV5-3 is marked as an open reading frame, function uncertain. The CDR3 contains 14 residues. V lost 5 bases to trimming and J lost 5 bases, with 16 bases between them. The CDR3 here is CARRGGGGRETQYF. For the CDR3, the DNA is TGTGCCAGAAGAGGCGGAGGGGGCAGGGAGACCCAGTACTTC.

The rearrangement joins TRBV11-2 to TRBJ1-2; 7 bases match TRBD1. Germline CDR1 is SGHAT and CDR2 is FQNNGV. The CDR3 consists of 15 residues. Unmatched junction bases numbered 6, after V lost 5 bases and J lost 0 bases. CDR3 bases: TGTGCCAGCAGCCCGGGGGACAGAGCTAACTATGGCTACACCTTC. It is translated as CASSPGDRANYGYTF. The full variable domain, its missing parts supplied by reference TRBV11-2 and TRBJ1-2, is EAGVAQSPRYKIIEKRQSVAFWCNPISGHATLYWYQQILGQGPKLLIQFQNNGVVDDSQLPKDRFSAERLKGVDSTLKIQPAKLEDSAVYLCASSPGDRANYGYTFGSGTRLTVV.

V and J are TRBV3-1 (or the pseudogene TRBV3-2) and TRBJ2-7; a possible D gene is TRBD2 (7 bases). Trimming removed 1 base from V and 8 bases from J, with 12 bases in between. This CDR3 spans 13 amino acids. In germline, CDR1 is LGHDT, CDR2 YNNKEL (reference sequence). In nucleotides, the CDR3 is TGTGCCAGCAGCCAAGGGGTCGGGGGGCAGCAGTACGTC. It yields the protein CASSQGVGGQQYV.

This clone was detected only a few times. The same CDR3 can be traced to other DNA sequences in this sample. The chain recombines TRBV5-1 with TRBJ2-3; 11 bases are shared with TRBD2. This CDR3 contains 16 residues. V was pared by 2 bases and J by 0 bases, with 2 bases of the junction left unmatched. From germline, CDR1 is SGHRS and CDR2 YFSETQ. The CDR3 DNA reads as TGCGCCAGCAGCTTAGGGACTAGCGGTAGCACAGATACGCAGTATTTT. This gives the protein CASSLGTSGSTDTQYF.

This clone was seen a few times. The chain has TRBV28 and TRBJ1-5; 9 bases agree with TRBD1. Germline CDR1 is MDHEN and CDR2 is SYDVKM. V trimming: 5 bases; J trimming: 6 bases; junction bases outside the gene matches: 11. The CDR3 has 16 amino acids. CDR3 nucleotides: TGTGCCAGCAGTATCCGGGACAGGGAAACCGGTCAGCCCCAGCATTTT. It is translated as CASSIRDRETGQPQHF.

V is TRBV5-4 and J is TRBJ2-5; 12 bases map to TRBD2. After removal of 3 bases from V and 1 base from J, the junction contained 4 bases not matched to a gene. This CDR3 contains 16 residues. Germline CDR1 and CDR2: SGHNT and YYREEE (reference sequence). The CDR3 loop is CASSSGLAGIQETQYF. CDR3 in DNA: TGTGCCAGCAGCTCCGGACTAGCGGGAATCCAAGAGACCCAGTACTTC. Full variable domain (remainder filled in from reference TRBV5-4 and TRBJ2-5): ETGVTQSPTHLIKTRGQQVTLRCSSQSGHNTVSWYQQALGQGPQFIFQYYREEENGRGNFPPRFSGLQFPNYSSELNVNALELDDSALYLCASSSGLAGIQETQYFGPGTRLLVL.

The chain carries TRBV18 and TRBJ2-1, with 8 bases fitting TRBD2. The CDR3 has 15 amino acids. V was pared by 1 base and J by 4 bases, with 3 bases of the junction left unmatched. CDR1 KGHSH and CDR2 LQKENI come from the germline V gene. The CDR3 DNA reads as TGTGCCAGCTCACCACAATCGGGGGGGTACAATGAGCAGTTCTTC. Translated, it gives CASSPQSGGYNEQFF.

The chain links TRBV19 to TRBJ1-6; D is perhaps TRBD1 (5 bases). This CDR3 has 17 residues. The ends were cut back, 8 bases at V and 0 bases at J, with 17 bases in the middle. Germline-derived CDR1 and CDR2 are LNHDA and SQIVND (reference sequence). CDR3 coding DNA: TGTGCCAGTGGTTGGACCCAAGGGGACTCCTATAATTCACCCCTCCACTTT. Protein sequence: CASGWTQGDSYNSPLHF.

This clone appeared a single time. This sequence joins TRBV5-1 and TRBJ2-5; D is perhaps TRBD2 (6 bases). V was cut by 6 bases and J by 4 bases, with 13 bases left in between. The CDR3 sequence is 13 residues long. Per the germline V gene, CDR1 is SGHRS and CDR2 is YFSETQ. The CDR3 sequence is CASNQGLGETQYF. CDR3 bases: TGCGCCAGCAACCAGGGACTGGGAGAGACCCAGTACTTC.

The V gene is TRBV2, the J gene TRBJ1-5; no clear D. The germline CDR1 and CDR2 sequences are SNHLY and FYNNEI. The CDR3 spans 13 residues. With 4 bases removed from V and 1 base from J, the gap between germline ends came to 5 bases. The DNA of the CDR3 is TGTGCCAGCAGTGGGCAGAGCAATCAGCCCCAGCATTTT. It yields the protein CASSGQSNQPQHF.

As DNA, the CDR3 is TGTGCCAGCAGCTTGGGTGGGACAGTGAACACTGAAGCTTTCTTT. Protein: CASSLGGTVNTEAFF. The genes are TRBV5-4 and TRBJ1-1, with 7 nucleotides matching TRBD1. CDR1 and CDR2 from the germline V gene are SGHNT and YYREEE (reference sequence). The CDR3 is 15 amino acids. V trimming: 0 bases; J trimming: 0 bases; junction bases outside the gene matches: 2.

The gene calls are TRBV25-1 and TRBJ1-2; 8 bases map to TRBD1. V shed 3 bases and J 1 base; nucleotides not matched to a gene: 1. The length of the CDR3 is 14 residues. Germline loops: CDR1 MGHDK, CDR2 SYGVNS. The CDR3 spells CASSDRGLNYGYTF. The CDR3 nucleotides read TGTGCCAGCAGTGACAGGGGGCTTAACTATGGCTACACCTTC.

V usage is TRBV28 and J usage is TRBJ1-4, with TRBD1 matching over 7 bases. The V and J ends lost 3 bases and 2 bases, in that order; junction bases with no gene match: 6. The CDR3 is 16 amino acids. Germline V gives CDR1 MDHEN, CDR2 SYDVKM. CDR3 coding DNA: TGTGCCAGCAGTTTCTATACGGGACAGACTAATGAAAAACTGTTTTTT. It is translated as CASSFYTGQTNEKLFF.

The chain couples TRBV6-5 to TRBJ2-1; D not certain. Germline V lookup: CDR1 MNHEY, CDR2 SVGAGI. This CDR3 has 13 amino acids. The V gene lost 3 bases and the J gene lost 2 bases, with 5 bases spanning the gap. The CDR3 nucleotides are TGTGCCAGCAGTTATACAGCCTACAATGAGCAGTTCTTC. This encodes CASSYTAYNEQFF.

The chain has TRBV7-2 and TRBJ1-2, with a weak D call TRBD1 (5 bases). CDR1 is SGHTA and CDR2 is FQGNSA in the germline V gene. Trimming took 2 bases from V and 8 from J, leaving 9 bases between them. This CDR3 contains 12 residues. The CDR3 coding sequence is TGTGCCAGCAGCTTAATGGGGCACGGCTACACCTTC. Residues: CASSLMGHGYTF.

V is TRBV15 and J is TRBJ2-6; 8 bases are shared with TRBD2. The CDR3 covers 16 residues. Trimming took 5 bases from V and 4 from J; bases not matched to a gene: 7. Germline V gene data show CDR1 as LNHNV and CDR2 as YYDKDF (reference sequence). The CDR3 DNA is TGTGCCACCAGCCAAAGCGGGGGTCCCGGGGCCAACGTCCTGACTTTC. Translating gives CATSQSGGPGANVLTF. The complete variable domain, with remaining parts taken from reference TRBV15 and TRBJ2-6, reads DAMVIQNPRYQVTQFGKPVTLSCSQTLNHNVMYWYQQKSSQAPKLLFHYYDKDFNNEADTPDNFQSRRPNTSFCFLDIRSPGLGDTAMYLCATSQSGGPGANVLTFGAGSRLTVL.

This chain uses TRBV9 with TRBJ2-5; 13 bases match TRBD2. The CDR3 runs 14 residues. Germline CDR1 is SGDLS and CDR2 is YYNGEE. V lost 4 bases, J lost 5 bases, and 2 bases stayed unmatched. The CDR3, as DNA: TGTGCCAGCAGCCAGACTAGCGGGGGGGAGACCCAGTACTTC. It yields the protein CASSQTSGGETQYF.

The CDR3, as DNA: TGTGCCAGCAGTGACCGGGACAGGGGGCTAATTTTGAACACTGAAGCTTTCTTT. Protein: CASSDRDRGLILNTEAFF. This chain connects TRBV27 to TRBJ1-1, with 12 bases fitting TRBD1. The trim removed 5 bases at V and 0 bases at J, leaving 10 bases unmatched. Germline V lookup: CDR1 MNHEY, CDR2 SMNVEV (reference sequence). The CDR3 contains 18 residues.